This passage covers 22 T cell receptor beta chains from one sample sequenced in a study of blood T cell repertoires in COVID-19. Clones were read by immunoSEQ multiplex PCR, and TCRdb kept only the in-frame ones, dropping some. Of 350,000 to 500,000 clones detected, over 75% appear once; the ten largest clones hold less than 1.5%. The sample consisted of PBMCs or T cells enriched from blood (not recorded which). Source of these receptors: a woman aged 18-35 years who had been exposed to COVID-19.

The chain recombines TRBV7-9 with TRBJ2-7, with TRBD1 matching 10 bases. CDR1 is SEHNR and CDR2 is FQNEAQ in the germline V gene (reference sequence). The V segment lost 5 bases and the J segment 5 bases; nucleotides outside the gene matches: 6. The CDR3 has 14 residues. The CDR3 DNA is TGTGCCAGCAGCCGACAGGGGGCCCTTCACGAGCAGTACTTC. It specifies CASSRQGALHEQYF.

The V and J genes are TRBV10-2 and TRBJ1-1; possible D gene TRBD1, 6 bases. The germline V gene encodes CDR1 WSHSY and CDR2 SAAADI. V was cut by 8 bases and J by 1 base, with 11 bases left in between. The CDR3 is 13 residues long. The chain's CDR3 is CASGRTANTEAFF. The CDR3 nucleotides read TGCGCCAGCGGAAGGACAGCGAACACTGAAGCTTTCTTT.

The chain joins TRBV6-5 to TRBJ2-1; 10 bases match TRBD1. The CDR3 contains 13 residues. The J segment lost 8 bases and the V segment lost 6 bases, leaving 4 bases of the junction unmatched. CDR1 MNHEY and CDR2 SVGAGI come from the germline V gene. CDR3 DNA: TGTGCCAGCAGCCCCGGACAGGGGGATGAGCAGTTCTTC. Translation gives CASSPGQGDEQFF.

As DNA, the CDR3 is TGTGCCAGCAGCTTAGCGAGCGGGGGGGCCTTAGGAGATACGCAGTATTTT. As protein: CASSLASGGALGDTQYF. The gene calls are TRBV7-8 and TRBJ2-3, with 10 bases fitting TRBD2. The CDR3 totals 17 residues. The V segment lost 0 bases and the J segment 5 bases; nucleotides outside the gene matches: 8. Germline lookup yields CDR1 SGHVS and CDR2 FQNEAQ.

The CDR3 is CASTTRGRPDTQYF. Here the CDR3 DNA reads TGTGCCAGCACTACCCGCGGGCGGCCAGATACGCAGTATTTT. V gene TRBV5-4 combines with J gene TRBJ2-3; tentative D call: TRBD2 (5 bases). The V end lost 6 bases, the J end lost 4 bases, and 15 bases lay between the germline ends. Germline CDR1 is SGHNT and CDR2 is YYREEE (reference sequence). The CDR3 loop spans 14 amino acids. Drawing the rest from reference TRBV5-4 and TRBJ2-3, the complete variable domain is ETGVTQSPTHLIKTRGQQVTLRCSSQSGHNTVSWYQQALGQGPQFIFQYYREEENGRGNFPPRFSGLQFPNYSSELNVNALELDDSALYLCASTTRGRPDTQYFGPGTRLTVL.

The chain is built from TRBV10-3 and TRBJ2-1; a possible D gene is TRBD2 (5 bases). This CDR3 contains 13 residues. CDR1 is ENHRY, CDR2 SYGVKD, per germline. Trimming took 7 bases from V and 9 from J, leaving 16 bases between them. The CDR3 protein is CAITDSPSGEQFF. The CDR3, as DNA: TGTGCCATCACGGACTCCCCCTCGGGTGAGCAGTTCTTC.

This clone was detected only a few times. The rearrangement joins TRBV7-2 to TRBJ1-4; 11 bases are shared with TRBD1. Germline V gene data show CDR1 as SGHTA and CDR2 as FQGNSA. The CDR3 extends over 16 amino acids. Trimming cost V 2 bases and J 8 bases; bases outside gene matches: 7. The CDR3 DNA follows: TGTGCCAGCAGCTTAAAGCTAGGACAGGGGGCGGAAAAACTGTTTTTT. Its protein product is CASSLKLGQGAEKLFF.

This clone was picked up one time. The chain carries TRBV2 and TRBJ1-1, with D possibly TRBD1 on 6 matching bases. V lost 8 bases and J lost 3, with 19 bases in between. This CDR3 comprises 15 residues. CDR1 and CDR2 from the germline V gene are SNHLY and FYNNEI. The CDR3 coding sequence is TGTGCCAGCCCCCTCCCTGGGGGGGCGGACACTGAAGCTTTCTTT. This translates into CASPLPGGADTEAFF.

CDR3 residues: CASSQGLASSSSYNEQFF. The DNA for the CDR3 is TGTGCCAGCAGCCAGGGACTAGCGAGTTCGAGCTCCTACAATGAGCAGTTCTTC. The chain couples TRBV13 to TRBJ2-1; 10 bases agree with TRBD2. Per germline, CDR1 PRHDT and CDR2 FYEKMQ (reference sequence). CDR3 size: 18 residues. Trimming took 5 bases from V and 0 from J; bases not matched to a gene: 10.

The chain is built from TRBV2 and TRBJ2-3; D may be TRBD1 (7 bases). V was shortened by 9 bases and J by 9 bases, with 22 bases between the two germline ends. CDR1 is SNHLY and CDR2 is FYNNEI in the germline V gene. The CDR3 consists of 14 residues. The CDR3 region has the DNA TGTGCCAGACACCGGGACAGCTCTCGGGGGACGCAGTATTTT. Its protein product is CARHRDSSRGTQYF.

This clone appeared a single time. V and J are TRBV10-1 and TRBJ2-7; tentative D call: TRBD1 (8 bases). The germline V and J ends were trimmed by 4 bases and 6 bases, with 13 bases remaining between them. The CDR3 totals 13 residues. Germline lookup yields CDR1 WNHNN and CDR2 SYGVQD (reference sequence). CDR3 protein: CASSGTGRAEQYF. The CDR3 DNA is TGCGCCAGCAGTGGGACAGGGAGGGCCGAGCAGTACTTC.

This clone showed up just once. CDR3 sequence (DNA): TGTGCCAGCAGTTACCCATCCGGGACAGGGGTCGATTGGACCTCGGGCTACACCTTC. It codes for CASSYPSGTGVDWTSGYTF. The rearrangement uses TRBV6-2 or TRBV6-3 and TRBJ1-2; TRBD1 aligns across 10 bases. The J segment lost 8 bases and the V segment lost 2 bases, leaving 20 bases of the junction unmatched. The germline CDR1 and CDR2 sequences are MNHEY and SVGEGT. This CDR3 is built from 19 residues.

The CDR3 sequence is CASSYTVLIGNQPQHF. The CDR3 region has the DNA TGTGCCAGCAGCTATACCGTTCTCATAGGCAATCAGCCCCAGCATTTT. This chain uses TRBV7-3 with TRBJ1-5; D unclear. Germline CDR1 is SGHTA and CDR2 is FQGTGA. Trimming shortened V by 4 bases and J by 2 bases, and 15 bases separated the two germline ends. The CDR3 consists of 16 residues.

This chain uses TRBV28 with TRBJ1-5; D perhaps matches TRBD1 (6 bases). V was pared by 5 bases and J by 5 bases, with 10 bases between. The CDR3 spans 13 residues. From germline, CDR1 is MDHEN and CDR2 SYDVKM. In DNA form, the CDR3 reads TGTGCCAGCAGTCCCTGGACAGATCAGCCCCAGCATTTT. This codes for CASSPWTDQPQHF.

V and J are TRBV6-4 and TRBJ1-6; 8 nucleotides agree with TRBD1. V shed 5 bases, J shed 5 bases, and the junction held 2 bases outside the gene matches. Germline values: CDR1 MRHNA, CDR2 SNTAGT. The CDR3 runs 14 residues. The CDR3 loop is CASSPTGDNSPLHF. The CDR3 nucleotides read TGTGCCAGCAGTCCGACAGGGGATAATTCACCCCTCCACTTT.

The CDR3 DNA reads as TGTGCCAGCAGTCGCGGGACAGGGGGCTCTGGCTACACCTTC. Encoded protein: CASSRGTGGSGYTF. The rearrangement links TRBV6-2 or TRBV6-3 to TRBJ1-2; TRBD1 matches 12 bases. After removal of 5 bases from V and 7 bases from J, the junction contained 5 bases not matched to a gene. Germline assignment: CDR1 MNHEY and CDR2 SVGEGT. The CDR3 extends over 14 amino acids.

The rearrangement joins TRBV29-1 to TRBJ2-1; the match to TRBD2 covers 8 bases. V lost 6 bases, J lost 8 bases, and 12 bases stayed unmatched. The CDR3 is made up of 14 amino acids. The germline V gene has CDR1 SQVTM and CDR2 ANQGSEA. This CDR3 reads CSVREERSGHEQFF. CDR3 bases: TGCAGCGTGCGGGAGGAACGGAGTGGGCATGAGCAGTTCTTC.

There are a few counts of this clone. This sequence joins TRBV7-9 and TRBJ2-7; TRBD2 agrees at 10 bases. CDR1 is SEHNR, CDR2 FQNEAQ, per germline (reference sequence). V trimming: 5 bases; J trimming: 5 bases; junction bases outside the gene matches: 9. This CDR3 comprises 15 residues. The CDR3 spells CASSPSSGRFNEQYF. CDR3 DNA sequence: TGTGCCAGCAGCCCCTCTAGCGGGAGATTCAACGAGCAGTACTTC.

V and J are TRBV6-4 and TRBJ2-7, with D perhaps matching TRBD1 (6 bases). The germline CDR1 and CDR2 sequences are MRHNA and SNTAGT. The length of the CDR3 is 15 residues. The V end lost 0 bases, the J end lost 2 bases, and 11 bases lay between the germline ends. CDR3 sequence reads: CASSDSGGETYEQYF. The CDR3 DNA reads as TGTGCCAGCAGTGACTCAGGGGGAGAGACCTACGAGCAGTACTTC.

CDR3 coding DNA: TGTGCCATCAGGGGGGAGGCTAATGAAAAACTGTTTTTT. Translating it yields CAIRGEANEKLFF. The V call is TRBV10-3, the J call TRBJ1-4, with D possibly being TRBD1 (5 bases). Trimming pared 6 bases from V and 3 bases from J, leaving 8 bases between. This CDR3 comprises 13 residues. Germline values: CDR1 ENHRY, CDR2 SYGVKD.

The chain carries TRBV6-5 and TRBJ1-1; 8 bases are shared with TRBD1. The CDR3 is 15 residues long. Germline V gene lookup returns CDR1 MNHEY and CDR2 SVGAGI. V trimming: 6 bases; J trimming: 4 bases; junction bases outside the gene matches: 10. Written as DNA, the CDR3 is TGTGCCAGCAGGACCGGACAGGGATGGGGCACTGAAGCTTTCTTT. Translation: CASRTGQGWGTEAFF.

This clone appeared once. The chain has TRBV18 and TRBJ2-7; 8 positions match TRBD2. The CDR3 has 14 amino acids. Germline V gene data show CDR1 as KGHSH and CDR2 as LQKENI. V lost 2 bases and J lost 5; bases outside the gene matches: 5. CDR3 DNA sequence: TGTGCCAGCTCACCAGGGACTAGTGCTGACGAGCAGTACTTC. Encoded protein: CASSPGTSADEQYF.